Listed below are T cell receptor beta chains from one sample, sequenced in a study of graft-versus-host responses after intestinal transplantation. No antigen has been identified for these receptors. TCRdb keeps only in-frame clones here, not all; method: immunoSEQ multiplex PCR. Of more than 95,000 clones in the sample, 90% were seen once. Sequencing used unstimulated CD4+ T cells sorted from spleen or lymph node cells, obtained before intestinal transplant. The receptors come from a human donor who received an intestinal transplant. Both conserved end residues are part of each CDR3. D genes are given only for firm matches. Not every row has a clone size; where given, it reads once, few, many or a size class.

.	TRBJ1-3	19	TRBV18	.	TGTGCCAGCTCACCATCATCGGGCAGGGCGAGTTTTCTCGGAAACACCATATATTTT	CASSPSSGRASFLGNTIYF
.	TRBJ2-7	15	TRBV11-2	.	TGTGCCAGCAGCTTAGCTTTCGGGGGTATATACGAGCAGTACTTC	CASSLAFGGIYEQYF
.	TRBJ2-3	15	TRBV9	TRBD2	TGTGCCAGCAGCGTAGTTGCGGGAGACACAGATACGCAGTATTTT	CASSVVAGDTDTQYF
.	TRBJ1-1	12	TRBV5-6	.	TGTGCCAGCAGCCCGCGAGGAGCCGAAGCTTTCTTT	CASSPRGAEAFF
.	TRBJ2-5	14	TRBV28	.	TGTGCCAGCAGTTTCGTTTGGGGAGCGGAGACCCAGTACTTC	CASSFVWGAETQYF
.	TRBJ1-3	15	TRBV28	.	TGTGCCAGCAGTCTCAGGGTTCCCTCTGGAAACACCATATATTTT	CASSLRVPSGNTIYF
.	TRBJ1-2	13	TRBV5-1	TRBD1	TGCGCCAGCAGCTTACAGGGGAACTATGGCTACACCTTC	CASSLQGNYGYTF
.	TRBJ2-7	12	TRBV11-2	.	TGTGCCAGCAGCTTAAAGGGGATCGAGCAGTACTTC	CASSLKGIEQYF
.	TRBJ1-1	13	TRBV6-5	.	TGTGCCAGCAGTTACTGGGGGGAGGGTGAAGCTTTCTTT	CASSYWGEGEAFF
.	TRBJ2-7	13	TRBV28	.	TGTGCCAGCAGTTCGCCTGACAGACTCGAGCAGTACTTC	CASSSPDRLEQYF
.	TRBJ2-1	15	TRBV10-3	TRBD1	TGTGCCATCAGTGGAGGCAGGGGGCAGTACAATGAGCAGTTCTTC	CAISGGRGQYNEQFF
.	TRBJ2-3	15	TRBV27	TRBD2	TGTGCCAGCAGTGCCTGGGGCGGGGGGACAGATACGCAGTATTTT	CASSAWGGGTDTQYF
.	TRBJ2-7	16	TRBV10-3	TRBD2	TGTGCCATCAGTGACGTTAGCGGGGGGGCCCCGTACGAGCAGTACTTC	CAISDVSGGAPYEQYF
.	TRBJ1-2	14	TRBV7-9	TRBD1	TGTGCCAGCAGCGGGACAGGGTATTACTATGGCTACACCTTC	CASSGTGYYYGYTF
.	TRBJ2-7	13	TRBV5-1	TRBD1	TGCGCCAGTCGGACAGGGAGTTCCTACGAGCAGTACTTC	CASRTGSSYEQYF
.	TRBJ2-7	15	TRBV11-2	TRBD1	TGTGCCAGCAGCTTAGTAATGGGACAGACCTACGAGCAGTACTTC	CASSLVMGQTYEQYF
.	TRBJ2-7	14	TRBV30	TRBD1	TGTGCCTGGAGTGCGGGACAGGGGTTCTACGAGCAGTACTTC	CAWSAGQGFYEQYF
.	TRBJ2-1	14	TRBV2	TRBD2	TGTGCCATTTCCGGTGGGCTAGCGGGGGCTGAGCAGTTCTTC	CAISGGLAGAEQFF
.	TRBJ1-2	12	TRBV11-3	.	TGTGCCAGCAGCAGAGGAGGGGACGGCTACACCTTC	CASSRGGDGYTF
once	TRBJ2-7	15	TRBV2	TRBD2	TGTGCCAGCAGTGAAGCTAGCGGGCCAACCTACGAGCAGTACTTC	CASSEASGPTYEQYF
.	TRBJ1-2	14	TRBV7-2	.	TGTGCCAGCAGCCTCGGAGGATTAAACTATGGCTACACCTTC	CASSLGGLNYGYTF
.	TRBJ2-7	15	TRBV18	TRBD1	TGTGCCAGCTCACCGGGACAGGGGAGATCCTACGAGCAGTACTTC	CASSPGQGRSYEQYF
.	TRBJ1-6	18	TRBV5-1	.	TGCGCCAGCAGCTTGGTCTTGGCCGCGGGGCAATATAATTCACCCCTCCACTTT	CASSLVLAAGQYNSPLHF
.	TRBJ1-6	17	TRBV7-9	.	TGTGCCAGCAGCCCCCACCGGGGCGGGAACTCTTATTCACCCCTCCACTTT	CASSPHRGGNSYSPLHF
.	TRBJ1-1	15	TRBV18	.	TGTGCCAGCTCACCACCACCAGGGCGGAACACTGAAGCTTTCTTT	CASSPPPGRNTEAFF
.	TRBJ2-3	17	TRBV11-2	TRBD2	TGTGCCAGCAGCCCTCGACTAGCGGGAGTGTGGACAGATACGCAGTATTTT	CASSPRLAGVWTDTQYF